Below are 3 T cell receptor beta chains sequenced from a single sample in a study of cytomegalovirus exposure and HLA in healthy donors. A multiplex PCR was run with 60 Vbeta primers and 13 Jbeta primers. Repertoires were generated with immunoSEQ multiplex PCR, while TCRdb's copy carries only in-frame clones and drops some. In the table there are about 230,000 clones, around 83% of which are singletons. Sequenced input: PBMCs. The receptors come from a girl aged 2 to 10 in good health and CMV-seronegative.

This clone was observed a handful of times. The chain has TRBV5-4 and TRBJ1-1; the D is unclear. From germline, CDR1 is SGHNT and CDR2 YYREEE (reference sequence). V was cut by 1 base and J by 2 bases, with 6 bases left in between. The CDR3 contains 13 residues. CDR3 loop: CASSLTGNTEAFF. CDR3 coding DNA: TGTGCCAGCAGCTTGACCGGTAACACTGAAGCTTTCTTT.

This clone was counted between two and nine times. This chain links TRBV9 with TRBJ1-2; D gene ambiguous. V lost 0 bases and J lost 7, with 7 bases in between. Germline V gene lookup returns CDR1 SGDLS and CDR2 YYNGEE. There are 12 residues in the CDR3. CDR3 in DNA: TGTGCCAGCAGCGTAGGTCGGGGTGGCTACACCTTC. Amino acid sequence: CASSVGRGGYTF.

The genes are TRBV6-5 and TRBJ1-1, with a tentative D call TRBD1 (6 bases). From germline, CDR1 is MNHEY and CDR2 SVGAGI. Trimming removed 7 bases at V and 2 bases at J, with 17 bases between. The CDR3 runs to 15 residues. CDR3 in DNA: TGTGCCAGCATTCGTACTGGACAGCTTAACACTGAAGCTTTCTTT. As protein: CASIRTGQLNTEAFF.